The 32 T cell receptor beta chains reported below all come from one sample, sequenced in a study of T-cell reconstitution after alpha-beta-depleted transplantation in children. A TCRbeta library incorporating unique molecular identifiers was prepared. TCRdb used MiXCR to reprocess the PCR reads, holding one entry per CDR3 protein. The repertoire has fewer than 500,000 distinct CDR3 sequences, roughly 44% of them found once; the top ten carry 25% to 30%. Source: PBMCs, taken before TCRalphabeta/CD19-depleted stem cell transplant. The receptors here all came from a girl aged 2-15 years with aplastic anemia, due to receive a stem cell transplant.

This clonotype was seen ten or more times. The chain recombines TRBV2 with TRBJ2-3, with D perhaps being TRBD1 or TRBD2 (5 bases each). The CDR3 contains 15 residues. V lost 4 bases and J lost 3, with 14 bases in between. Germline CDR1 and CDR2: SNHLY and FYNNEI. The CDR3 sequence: CASSGDLLATDTQYF. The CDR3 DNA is TGTGCCAGCAGTGGGGACCTGCTAGCAACAGATACGCAGTATTTT.

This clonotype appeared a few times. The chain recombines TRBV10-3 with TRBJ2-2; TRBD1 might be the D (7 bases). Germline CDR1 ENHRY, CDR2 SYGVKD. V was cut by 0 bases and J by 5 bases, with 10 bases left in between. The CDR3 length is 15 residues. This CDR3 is CAISESRGRTGELFF. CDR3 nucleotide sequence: TGTGCCATCAGTGAGTCCAGGGGGAGGACCGGGGAGCTGTTTTTT.

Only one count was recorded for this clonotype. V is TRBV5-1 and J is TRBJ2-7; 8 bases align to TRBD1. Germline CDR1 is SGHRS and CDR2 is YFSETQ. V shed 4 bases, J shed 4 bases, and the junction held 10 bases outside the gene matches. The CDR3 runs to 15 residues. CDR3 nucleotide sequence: TGCGCCAGCAGCCCCCGACAGGGGCCACCTTACGAGCAGTACTTC. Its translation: CASSPRQGPPYEQYF.

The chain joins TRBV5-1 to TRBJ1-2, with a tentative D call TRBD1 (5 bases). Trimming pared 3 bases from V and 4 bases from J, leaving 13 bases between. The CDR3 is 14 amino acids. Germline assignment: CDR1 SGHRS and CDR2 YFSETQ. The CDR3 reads CASSSLDSGYGYTF. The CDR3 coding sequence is TGCGCCAGCAGCTCCCTAGACAGTGGCTATGGCTACACCTTC.

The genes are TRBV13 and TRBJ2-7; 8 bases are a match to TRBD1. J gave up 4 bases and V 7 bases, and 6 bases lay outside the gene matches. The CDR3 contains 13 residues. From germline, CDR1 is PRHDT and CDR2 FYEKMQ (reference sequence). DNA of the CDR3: TGTGCCAGCAACGTCGGACAGGGTTACGAGCAGTACTTC. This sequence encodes CASNVGQGYEQYF.

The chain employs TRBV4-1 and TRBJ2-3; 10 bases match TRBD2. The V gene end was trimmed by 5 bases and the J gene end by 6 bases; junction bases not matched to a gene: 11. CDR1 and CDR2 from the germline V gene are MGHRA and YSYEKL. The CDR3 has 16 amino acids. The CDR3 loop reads CASSSFIAGGLDTQYF. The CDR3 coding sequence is TGCGCCAGCAGCTCATTTATAGCGGGGGGCCTGGATACGCAGTATTTT.

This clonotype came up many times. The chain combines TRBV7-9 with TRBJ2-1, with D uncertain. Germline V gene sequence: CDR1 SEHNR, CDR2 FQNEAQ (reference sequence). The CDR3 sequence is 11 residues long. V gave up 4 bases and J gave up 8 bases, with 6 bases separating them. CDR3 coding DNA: TGTGCCAGCAGCTCACAGTATGAGCAGTTCTTC. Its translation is CASSSQYEQFF.

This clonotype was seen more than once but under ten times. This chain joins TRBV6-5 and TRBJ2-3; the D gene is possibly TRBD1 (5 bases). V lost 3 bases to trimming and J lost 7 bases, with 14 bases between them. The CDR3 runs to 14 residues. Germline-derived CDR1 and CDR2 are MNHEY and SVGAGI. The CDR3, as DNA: TGTGCCAGCAGTTATGATGGCAGGGCCAATACGCAGTATTTT. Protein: CASSYDGRANTQYF.

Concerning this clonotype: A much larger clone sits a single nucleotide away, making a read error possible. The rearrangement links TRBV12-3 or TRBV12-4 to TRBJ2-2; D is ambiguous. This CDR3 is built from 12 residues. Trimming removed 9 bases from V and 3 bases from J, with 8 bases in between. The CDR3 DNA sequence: TGTGCCAGAAGGCACTACACCGGGGAGCTGTTTTTT. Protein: CARRHYTGELFF.

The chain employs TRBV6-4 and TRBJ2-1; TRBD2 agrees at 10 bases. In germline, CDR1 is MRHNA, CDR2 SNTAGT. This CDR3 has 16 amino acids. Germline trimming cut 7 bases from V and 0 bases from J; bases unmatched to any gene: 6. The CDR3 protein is CASTQLAGTSYNEQFF. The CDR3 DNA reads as TGTGCCAGCACCCAACTAGCGGGAACCTCCTACAATGAGCAGTTCTTC.

CDR3 nucleotides: TGCAGTGCTCTCAGGTACCAAGAGACCCAGTACTTC. It specifies CSALRYQETQYF. The chain recombines TRBV20-1 with TRBJ2-5, with D hard to call. Germline loops: CDR1 DFQATT, CDR2 SNEGSKA (reference sequence). Trimming removed 5 bases at V and 0 bases at J, with 7 bases between. This CDR3 has 12 amino acids.

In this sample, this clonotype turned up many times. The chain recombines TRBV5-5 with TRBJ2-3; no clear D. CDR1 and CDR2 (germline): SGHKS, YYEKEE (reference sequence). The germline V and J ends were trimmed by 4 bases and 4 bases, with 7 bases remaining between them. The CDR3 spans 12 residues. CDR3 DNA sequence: TGTGCCAGCAGCGCGTATTCAGATACGCAGTATTTT. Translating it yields CASSAYSDTQYF.

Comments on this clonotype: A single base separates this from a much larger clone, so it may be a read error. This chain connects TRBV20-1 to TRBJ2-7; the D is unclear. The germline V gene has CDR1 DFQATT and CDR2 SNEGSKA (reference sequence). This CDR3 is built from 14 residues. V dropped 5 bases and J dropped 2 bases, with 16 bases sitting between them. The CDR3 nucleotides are TGCAGTGCTCGCGGCCCCTGGTCCACCTACGAGCAGTACTTC. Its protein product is CSARGPWSTYEQYF.

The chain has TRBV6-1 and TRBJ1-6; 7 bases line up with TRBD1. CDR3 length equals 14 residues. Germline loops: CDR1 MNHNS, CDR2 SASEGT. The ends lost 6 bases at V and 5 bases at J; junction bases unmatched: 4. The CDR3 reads CASRGQSNNSPLHF. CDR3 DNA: TGTGCCAGCAGGGGACAGTCAAATAATTCACCCCTCCACTTT.

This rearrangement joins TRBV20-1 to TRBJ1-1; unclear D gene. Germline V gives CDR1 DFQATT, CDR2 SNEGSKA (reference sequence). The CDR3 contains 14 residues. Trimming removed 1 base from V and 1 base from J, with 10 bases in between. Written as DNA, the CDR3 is TGCAGTGCTAGAGGTTGGGGAAAGAACACTGAAGCTTTCTTT. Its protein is CSARGWGKNTEAFF.

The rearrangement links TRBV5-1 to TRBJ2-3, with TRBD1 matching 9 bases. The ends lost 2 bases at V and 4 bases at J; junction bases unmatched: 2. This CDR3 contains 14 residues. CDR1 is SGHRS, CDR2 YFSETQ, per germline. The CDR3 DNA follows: TGCGCCAGCAGCTTAAGGGACAGGGCAGATACGCAGTATTTT. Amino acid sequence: CASSLRDRADTQYF. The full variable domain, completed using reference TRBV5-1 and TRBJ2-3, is KAGVTQTPRYLIKTRGQQVTLSCSPISGHRSVSWYQQTPGQGLQFLFEYFSETQRNKGNFPGRFSGRQFSNSRSEMNVSTLELGDSALYLCASSLRDRADTQYFGPGTRLTVL.

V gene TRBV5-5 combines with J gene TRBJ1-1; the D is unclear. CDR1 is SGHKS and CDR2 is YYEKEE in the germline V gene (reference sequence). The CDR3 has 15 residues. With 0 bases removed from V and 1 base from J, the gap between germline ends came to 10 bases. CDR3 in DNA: TGTGCCAGCAGCTTGGTTACAGTCCGGAACACTGAAGCTTTCTTT. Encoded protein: CASSLVTVRNTEAFF.

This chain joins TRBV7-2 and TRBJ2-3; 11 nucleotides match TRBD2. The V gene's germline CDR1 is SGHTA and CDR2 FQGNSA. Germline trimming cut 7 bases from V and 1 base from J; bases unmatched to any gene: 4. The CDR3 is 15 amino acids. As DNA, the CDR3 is TGTGCCAGCATGCCGGGACTAGCGGGCACAGATACGCAGTATTTT. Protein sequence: CASMPGLAGTDTQYF.

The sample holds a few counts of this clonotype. This CDR3 reads CASRAITGGDSPLHF. The CDR3 DNA follows: TGTGCCAGCAGAGCGATCACAGGGGGCGATTCACCCCTCCACTTT. This sequence joins TRBV6-1 and TRBJ1-6, with 9 bases matching TRBD1. The CDR3 contains 15 residues. The germline CDR1 and CDR2 sequences are MNHNS and SASEGT. V lost 6 bases and J lost 8; bases outside the gene matches: 8.

The CDR3 nucleotides are TGTGCCAGCAGCCCACTAATACTAGCGGGGGGCCAGGGAGATACGCAGTATTTT. As protein: CASSPLILAGGQGDTQYF. This chain links TRBV4-2 with TRBJ2-3; TRBD2 agrees at 12 bases. With 4 bases clipped from V and 5 bases from J, the junction kept 13 bases outside the gene matches. The CDR3 totals 18 residues. Germline assignment: CDR1 LGHNA and CDR2 YNFKEQ.

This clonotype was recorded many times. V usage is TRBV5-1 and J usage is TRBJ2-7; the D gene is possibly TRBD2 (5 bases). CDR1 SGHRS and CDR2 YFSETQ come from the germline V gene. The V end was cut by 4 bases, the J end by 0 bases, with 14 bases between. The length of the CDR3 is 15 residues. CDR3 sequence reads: CASSPGSSDSYEQYF. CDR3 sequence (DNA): TGCGCCAGCAGCCCGGGTAGTAGCGACTCCTACGAGCAGTACTTC.

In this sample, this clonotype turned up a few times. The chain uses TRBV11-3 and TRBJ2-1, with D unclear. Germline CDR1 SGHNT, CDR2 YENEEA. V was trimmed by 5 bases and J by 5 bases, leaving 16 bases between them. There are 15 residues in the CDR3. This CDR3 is CASSLGVLSDNEQFF. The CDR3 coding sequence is TGTGCCAGCAGCCTGGGTGTCCTGTCCGACAATGAGCAGTTCTTC. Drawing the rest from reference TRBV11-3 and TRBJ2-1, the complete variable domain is EAGVVQSPRYKIIEKKQPVAFWCNPISGHNTLYWYLQNLGQGPELLIRYENEEAVDDSQLPKDRFSAERLKGVDSTLKIQPAELGDSAVYLCASSLGVLSDNEQFFGPGTRLTVL.

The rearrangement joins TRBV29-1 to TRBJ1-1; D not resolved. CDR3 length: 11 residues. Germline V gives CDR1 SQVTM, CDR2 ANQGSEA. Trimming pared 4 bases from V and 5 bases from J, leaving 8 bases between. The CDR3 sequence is CSVAQATEAFF. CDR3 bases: TGCAGCGTTGCTCAGGCGACTGAAGCTTTCTTT.

The CDR3 coding sequence is TGTGCCAGCAGCCCCGCAGTGTTAGAGAACACTGAAGCTTTCTTT. Amino acid sequence: CASSPAVLENTEAFF. The genes are TRBV7-3 and TRBJ1-1, with no clear D. Germline V CDR1 and CDR2: SGHTA, FQGTGA. This CDR3 region has 15 residues. V gave up 5 bases and J gave up 1 base, with 14 bases separating them.

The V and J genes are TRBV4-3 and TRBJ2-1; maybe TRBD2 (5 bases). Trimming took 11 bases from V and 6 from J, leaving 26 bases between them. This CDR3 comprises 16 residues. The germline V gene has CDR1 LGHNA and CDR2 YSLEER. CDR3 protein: CAQHPSQSNEGNEQFF. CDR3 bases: TGCGCCCAGCACCCCTCCCAGAGTAATGAGGGCAATGAGCAGTTCTTC.

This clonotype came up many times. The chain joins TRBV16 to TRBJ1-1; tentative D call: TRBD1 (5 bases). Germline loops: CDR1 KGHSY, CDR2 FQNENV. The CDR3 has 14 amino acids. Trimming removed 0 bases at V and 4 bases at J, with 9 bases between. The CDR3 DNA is TGTGCCAGCAGCCAATCTAGGGGAAGCACTGAAGCTTTCTTT. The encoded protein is CASSQSRGSTEAFF. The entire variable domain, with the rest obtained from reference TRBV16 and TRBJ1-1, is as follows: GEEVAQTPKHLVRGEGQKAKLYCAPIKGHSYVFWYQQVLKNEFKFLISFQNENVFDETGMPKERFSAKCLPNSPCSLEIQATKLEDSAVYFCASSQSRGSTEAFFGQGTRLTVV.

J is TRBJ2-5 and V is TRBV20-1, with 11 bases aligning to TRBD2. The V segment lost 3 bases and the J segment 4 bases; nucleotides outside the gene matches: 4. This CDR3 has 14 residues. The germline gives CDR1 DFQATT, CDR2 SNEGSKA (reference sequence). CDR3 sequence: CSASRLAGGETQYF. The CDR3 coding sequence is TGCAGTGCTAGTAGGCTAGCGGGAGGAGAGACCCAGTACTTC.

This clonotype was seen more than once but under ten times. The CDR3 DNA reads TGCGCCAGCAGCCCGGGACTGTCGGGAGGATACAATGGTGAGCAGTTCTTC. Protein: CASSPGLSGGYNGEQFF. The rearrangement uses TRBV5-1 and TRBJ2-1; TRBD2 matches at 7 bases. The CDR3 is 17 amino acids. Trimming cost V 4 bases and J 9 bases; bases outside gene matches: 19. Germline V CDR1 and CDR2: SGHRS, YFSETQ. Drawing the rest from reference TRBV5-1 and TRBJ2-1, the complete variable domain is KAGVTQTPRYLIKTRGQQVTLSCSPISGHRSVSWYQQTPGQGLQFLFEYFSETQRNKGNFPGRFSGRQFSNSRSEMNVSTLELGDSALYLCASSPGLSGGYNGEQFFGPGTRLTVL.

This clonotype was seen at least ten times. The CDR3 DNA is TGTGCCAGCATCCAGGGCTTAGCGGGAGGAATAGCGGTCAATGAGCAGTTCTTC. It is translated as CASIQGLAGGIAVNEQFF. The chain combines TRBV6-2 or TRBV6-3 with TRBJ2-1, with 10 nucleotides matching TRBD2. Germline V gene sequence: CDR1 MNHEY, CDR2 SVGEGT. V gave up 7 bases and J gave up 6 bases; unmatched junction bases: 18. The CDR3 is 18 amino acids.

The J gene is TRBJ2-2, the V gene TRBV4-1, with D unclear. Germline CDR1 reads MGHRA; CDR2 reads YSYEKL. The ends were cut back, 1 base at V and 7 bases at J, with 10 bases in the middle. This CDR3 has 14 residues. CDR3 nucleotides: TGCGCCAGCAGCCAAGGGTATGACGGCGGGGAGCTGTTTTTT. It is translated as CASSQGYDGGELFF.

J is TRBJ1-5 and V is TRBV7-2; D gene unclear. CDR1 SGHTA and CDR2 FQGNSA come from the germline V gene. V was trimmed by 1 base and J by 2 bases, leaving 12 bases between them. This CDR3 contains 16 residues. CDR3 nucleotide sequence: TGTGCCAGCAGCTTAGGAGGAGGGAAGGGCAATCAGCCCCAGCATTTT. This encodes CASSLGGGKGNQPQHF.

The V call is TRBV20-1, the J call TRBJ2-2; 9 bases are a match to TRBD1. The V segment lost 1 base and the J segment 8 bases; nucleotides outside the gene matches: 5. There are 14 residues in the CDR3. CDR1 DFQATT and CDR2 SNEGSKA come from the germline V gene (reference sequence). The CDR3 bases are TGCAGTGCTAGAGGCTCACAGGGGGCAGGGGAGCTGTTTTTT. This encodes CSARGSQGAGELFF.